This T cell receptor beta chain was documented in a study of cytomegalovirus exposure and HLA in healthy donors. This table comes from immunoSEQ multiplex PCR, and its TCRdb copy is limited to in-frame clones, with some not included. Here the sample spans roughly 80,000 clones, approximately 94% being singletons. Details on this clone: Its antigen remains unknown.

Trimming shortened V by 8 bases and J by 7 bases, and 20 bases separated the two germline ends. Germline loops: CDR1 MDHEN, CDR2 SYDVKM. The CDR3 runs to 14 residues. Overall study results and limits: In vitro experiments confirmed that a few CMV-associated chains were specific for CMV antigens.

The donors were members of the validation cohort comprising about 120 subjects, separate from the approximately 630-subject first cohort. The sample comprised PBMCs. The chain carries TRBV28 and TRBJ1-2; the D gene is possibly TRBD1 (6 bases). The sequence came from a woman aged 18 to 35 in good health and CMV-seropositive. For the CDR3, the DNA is TGTGCCAGCTCCCCGGGACAAATATCGGGTGGCTACACCTTC. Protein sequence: CASSPGQISGGYTF.